This T cell receptor (beta chain) was recorded in a study of T cells in Graves' hyperthyroidism and ophthalmopathy. Study conclusions and caveats: Most clonotypes expanded in the thyroid (above 0.001) were also present in blood. A 13 V-J signature model discriminated ophthalmopathy versus stable hyperthyroidism.

The hyperthyroidism patients had all been newly diagnosed, and their disease duration was under 2 months. Their ages ranged from 18 to 65 years. Authors of the study amplified TCR beta CDR3 regions from RNA transcripts. The HTBI primer set was used in a first-round RT-PCR of the TCR CDR3. MiXCR, applied by TCRdb to the multiplex PCR reads, yields one record per CDR3 protein. This sample carries some 690,000 distinct CDR3 sequences, around 15% of them seen once, and the ten largest clones take around 16%. This clonotype was counted only a few times. Its target is not known. Looked up from germline, CDR1 is SQVTM and CDR2 is ANQGSEA. This CDR3 region has 12 residues. Trimming took off 7 bases at V and 3 bases at J, with 9 bases between the two ends.

The sample taken for sequencing was blood. The rearrangement joins TRBV29-1 to TRBJ2-2; D is uncertain. The receptor was isolated from a man aged 50-59 years with Graves' hyperthyroidism. The CDR3 coding sequence is TGCAGCGCCCTGAAACACACCGGGGAGCTGTTTTTT. Protein sequence: CSALKHTGELFF.